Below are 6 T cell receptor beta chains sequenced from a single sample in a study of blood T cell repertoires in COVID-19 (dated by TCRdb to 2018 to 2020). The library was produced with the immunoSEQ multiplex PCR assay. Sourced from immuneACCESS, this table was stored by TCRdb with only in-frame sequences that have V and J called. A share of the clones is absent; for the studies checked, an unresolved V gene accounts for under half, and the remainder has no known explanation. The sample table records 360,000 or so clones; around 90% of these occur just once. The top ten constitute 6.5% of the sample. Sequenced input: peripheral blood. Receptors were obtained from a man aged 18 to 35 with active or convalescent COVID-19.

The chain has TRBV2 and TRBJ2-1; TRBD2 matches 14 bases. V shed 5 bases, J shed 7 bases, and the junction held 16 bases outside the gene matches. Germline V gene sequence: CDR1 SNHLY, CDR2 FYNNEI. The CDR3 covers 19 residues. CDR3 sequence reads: CASSQRLRLAGGPGNEQFF. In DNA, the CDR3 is TGTGCCAGCAGTCAACGGCTAAGACTAGCGGGGGGGCCTGGAAATGAGCAGTTCTTC.

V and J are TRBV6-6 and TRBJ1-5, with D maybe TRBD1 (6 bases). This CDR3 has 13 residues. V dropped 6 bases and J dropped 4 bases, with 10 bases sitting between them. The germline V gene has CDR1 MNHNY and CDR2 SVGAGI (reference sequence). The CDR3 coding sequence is TGTGCCAGCAGGCGACAGGAAAATCAGCCCCAGCATTTT. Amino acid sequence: CASRRQENQPQHF.

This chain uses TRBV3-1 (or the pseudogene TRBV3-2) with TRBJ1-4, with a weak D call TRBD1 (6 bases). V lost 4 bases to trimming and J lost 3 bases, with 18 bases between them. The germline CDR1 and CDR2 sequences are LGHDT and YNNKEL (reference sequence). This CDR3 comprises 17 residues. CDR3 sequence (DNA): TGTGCCAGCAGCCGACTTGGGACATTGGTAGCTAATGAAAAACTGTTTTTT. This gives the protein CASSRLGTLVANEKLFF.

The CDR3: CASSAGTGGEQYF. For the CDR3, the DNA is TGTGCCAGCAGCGCCGGGACAGGCGGCGAGCAGTACTTC. This chain links TRBV9 with TRBJ2-7, with TRBD1 matching over 8 bases. After removal of 3 bases from V and 6 bases from J, the junction contained 5 bases not matched to a gene. Germline CDR1 and CDR2: SGDLS and YYNGEE. The CDR3 has 13 amino acids.

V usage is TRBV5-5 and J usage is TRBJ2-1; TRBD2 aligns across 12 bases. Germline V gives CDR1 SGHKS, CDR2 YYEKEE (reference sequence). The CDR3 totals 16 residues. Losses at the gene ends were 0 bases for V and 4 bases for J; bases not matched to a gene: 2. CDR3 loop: CASSLVLAGGYNEQFF. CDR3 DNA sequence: TGTGCCAGCAGCTTGGTCCTAGCGGGAGGGTACAATGAGCAGTTCTTC.

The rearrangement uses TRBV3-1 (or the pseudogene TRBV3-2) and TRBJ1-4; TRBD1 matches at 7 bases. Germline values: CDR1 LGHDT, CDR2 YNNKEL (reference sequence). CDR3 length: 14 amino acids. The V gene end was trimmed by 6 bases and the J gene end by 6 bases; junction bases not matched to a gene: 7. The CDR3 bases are TGTGCCAGCAGACCGACAGGGTCTGATGAAAAACTGTTTTTT. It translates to CASRPTGSDEKLFF.